This paragraph covers one T cell receptor beta chain sequence. What it binds is not known. Only patients with CD8+CD57+ cell expansion on flow cytometry were chosen for sequencing. In all patients, the disease was severe acquired aplastic anemia. This entry belongs to a study of CD8+CD57+ T cells in acquired aplastic anemia. Study as a whole: CD4+ and CD8+ cells, once sorted, gave DNA averaging roughly 3.2 ug. Study observations and caveats: Around 27 CD8+ CDR3 sequences occurred in both the patients and the controls. Simpson's diversity of CD8+ cells was not significantly different in patients compared with controls.

Germline CDR1 SQVTM, CDR2 ANQGSEA. The CDR3 sequence is 13 residues long. V lost 3 bases, J lost 7 bases, and 4 bases stayed unmatched. Investigators profiled TCR beta VDJ and CDR3 from genomic DNA template. TCRdb fed the reads into MiXCR, producing one record per CDR3 protein. The sample holds more than 45,000 distinct CDR3 sequences, about 56% seen once. Sequencing was carried out using sorted CD4+, CD8+, or CD8+CD57+ T cells (not recorded which) from PBMCs. The chain has TRBV29-1 and TRBJ2-1; TRBD2 matches at 9 bases. The origin of this receptor is a human donor with aplastic anemia. This CDR3 is CSVERGGLNEQFF. The CDR3 DNA follows: TGCAGCGTTGAGCGGGGGGGCCTGAATGAGCAGTTCTTC.